There are many counts of the clone carrying this T cell receptor (beta chain). Its antigen is not known. Per the germline V gene, CDR1 is SGHRS and CDR2 is YFSETQ. Losses at the gene ends were 1 base for V and 1 base for J; bases not matched to a gene: 4. The CDR3 is 16 residues long. Treatment specified: PENTA 11 planned treatment interruption arm or continuous ART arm. Sorting from thawed PBMCs isolated naive CD4+ CD45RA+ CD45RO- T cells. The entry originates in a study of HIV-infected children after antiretroviral therapy interruption. Turning to the study itself: Median age was roughly 10 years (interruption) and around 8 years (continuous).

The study, taken as a whole, reports: Naive CD4+ CDR3 sharing between time points fell after interruption began. Naive CD4+ Gini coefficient rose by interruption end, suggesting clonal expansion.

Unique molecular identifiers were included in an RNA-based 3' RACE TCR library. TCRdb analysed the 3' RACE reads with MiXCR anew, one entry per CDR3 protein. Here the sample spans about 89,000 distinct CDR3 sequences, less than 7% being singletons. This rearrangement joins TRBV5-1 to TRBJ2-7; 11 bases align to TRBD2. This sample comprised CD45RA+ CD4+ T cells from PBMCs, pooled from several time points, obtained from a donor given antiretroviral therapy, either interrupted or continuous. Regarding subset: naive CD4+ CD45RA+ CD45RO- T cells. The receptor was derived from a pool of human donors with HIV. CDR3 sequence: CASSLSGTSGSYEQYF. DNA for the CDR3: TGCGCCAGCAGCTTGTCCGGGACTAGCGGATCCTACGAGCAGTACTTC. Together with reference TRBV5-1 and TRBJ2-7, the CDR3 gives the full variable domain: KAGVTQTPRYLIKTRGQQVTLSCSPISGHRSVSWYQQTPGQGLQFLFEYFSETQRNKGNFPGRFSGRQFSNSRSEMNVSTLELGDSALYLCASSLSGTSGSYEQYFGPGTRLTVT.